A single sample gave rise to the 10 T cell receptor beta chains below, sequenced in a study of blood T cell repertoires in COVID-19. Profiling relied on immunoSEQ multiplex PCR, and the TCRdb table lists in-frame clones only, not all of them. The sample consists of 250,000 to 300,000 clones, 75% to 90% of them appearing once. Sequenced: peripheral blood. The source is a woman aged 65 to 85 with COVID-19, enrolled during active disease.

The sample holds a few counts of this clone. The chain has TRBV10-1 and TRBJ1-2; TRBD1 aligns across 7 bases. The germline V gene has CDR1 WNHNN and CDR2 SYGVQD (reference sequence). V was pared by 3 bases and J by 7 bases, with 5 bases of the junction left unmatched. This CDR3 spans 13 amino acids. CDR3 protein: CASSDNRGSGYTF. CDR3 sequence (DNA): TGCGCCAGCAGTGACAACAGGGGCTCTGGCTACACCTTC.

The chain joins TRBV5-1 to TRBJ2-7; no reliable D call. Germline V gives CDR1 SGHRS, CDR2 YFSETQ. Trimming removed 5 bases at V and 4 bases at J, with 10 bases between. The CDR3 spans 12 residues. The CDR3 reads CASSSKFYEQYF. CDR3 bases: TGCGCCAGCAGTTCAAAATTTTACGAGCAGTACTTC.

As regards this clone: Different DNA sequences within this sample yield the same CDR3. The V call is TRBV3-1 (or the pseudogene TRBV3-2), the J call TRBJ1-1; D might be TRBD1 (5 bases). Trimming stripped 0 bases from V and 11 bases from J, with 7 bases between. Germline values: CDR1 LGHDT, CDR2 YNNKEL (reference sequence). The CDR3 has 11 amino acids. CDR3 coding DNA: TGTGCCAGCAGCCAAGATGGGGGGGCTTTCTTT. Encoded protein: CASSQDGGAFF.

The chain joins TRBV6-5 to TRBJ1-6; 7 bases map to TRBD1. Unmatched junction bases numbered 7, after V lost 5 bases and J lost 6 bases. The CDR3 contains 15 residues. CDR1 and CDR2 from the germline V gene are MNHEY and SVGAGI. For the CDR3, the DNA is TGTGCCAGCAGTCCTTGGGCAGGGGGTAATTCACCCCTCCACTTT. It codes for CASSPWAGGNSPLHF.

V usage is TRBV2 and J usage is TRBJ2-2; TRBD1 is a possible D gene (6 bases). CDR1 is SNHLY, CDR2 FYNNEI, per germline. Trimming took 5 bases from V and 16 from J, leaving 17 bases between them. This CDR3 region has 12 residues. In DNA, the CDR3 is TGTGCCAGCAGTCGCCACCGGGACACATGGTTTTTT. Encoded protein: CASSRHRDTWFF.

The chain recombines TRBV19 with TRBJ1-1; D gene ambiguous. This CDR3 comprises 15 residues. V lost 11 bases, J lost 0 bases, and 19 bases lay in between. Germline CDR1 and CDR2: LNHDA and SQIVND (reference sequence). The DNA for the CDR3 is TGTGCCTCTAAGGTCGCAGGCATTATGAACACTGAAGCTTTCTTT. Its translation is CASKVAGIMNTEAFF.

This chain joins TRBV5-8 and TRBJ2-5; D call uncertain. CDR1 is SGHTS and CDR2 is YDEGEE in the germline V gene. This CDR3 spans 15 amino acids. Trimming removed 4 bases at V and 4 bases at J, with 17 bases between. CDR3 DNA: TGTGCCAGCAGCCCCAGGCCAGGCGCCGGAGAGACCCAGTACTTC. It yields the protein CASSPRPGAGETQYF.

The rearrangement links TRBV10-3 to TRBJ1-2; D call uncertain. This CDR3 comprises 13 residues. The ends were cut back, 4 bases at V and 0 bases at J, with 6 bases in the middle. The germline gives CDR1 ENHRY, CDR2 SYGVKD. CDR3 sequence reads: CAISAGTNYGYTF. CDR3 DNA sequence: TGTGCCATCAGTGCCGGGACTAACTATGGCTACACCTTC.

V gene TRBV5-4 combines with J gene TRBJ2-2, with 12 bases fitting TRBD2. The J segment lost 5 bases and the V segment lost 4 bases, leaving 6 bases of the junction unmatched. Germline V CDR1 and CDR2: SGHNT, YYREEE (reference sequence). This CDR3 comprises 16 residues. This CDR3 is CASSAGLAGFTGELFF. The CDR3 DNA reads as TGTGCCAGCAGCGCCGGACTAGCGGGGTTTACCGGGGAGCTGTTTTTT. The whole variable domain, filled in from reference TRBV5-4 and TRBJ2-2, reads ETGVTQSPTHLIKTRGQQVTLRCSSQSGHNTVSWYQQALGQGPQFIFQYYREEENGRGNFPPRFSGLQFPNYSSELNVNALELDDSALYLCASSAGLAGFTGELFFGEGSRLTVL.

The chain employs TRBV19 and TRBJ2-5, with D maybe TRBD1 (6 bases). The CDR3 has 14 residues. The ends were cut back, 5 bases at V and 2 bases at J, with 12 bases in the middle. CDR1 LNHDA and CDR2 SQIVND come from the germline V gene (reference sequence). The CDR3: CASSAAGQQETQYF. The CDR3 DNA reads TGTGCCAGTAGTGCGGCAGGACAGCAAGAGACCCAGTACTTC.